These 22 T cell receptor beta chains share one sample of origin, sequenced in a study of blood T cell repertoires in COVID-19. Data came from immunoSEQ multiplex PCR; TCRdb stores just in-frame clones and leaves some out. The table records under 200,000 clones, 90% of them present only once. The source material was peripheral blood. The receptors were sampled from a middle-aged man with acute or convalescent COVID-19.

The chain's CDR3 is CASSLWGQGGLGTEAFF. CDR3 in DNA: TGTGCCAGCAGTTTATGGGGACAGGGAGGATTGGGCACTGAAGCTTTCTTT. The genes are TRBV28 and TRBJ1-1; 9 nucleotides align to TRBD1. J gave up 4 bases and V 0 bases, and 9 bases lay outside the gene matches. The CDR3 is 17 amino acids. CDR1 MDHEN and CDR2 SYDVKM come from the germline V gene. Full variable domain (outside the CDR3, taken from reference TRBV28 and TRBJ1-1): DVKVTQSSRYLVKRTGEKVFLECVQDMDHENMFWYRQDPGLGLRLIYFSYDVKMKEKGDIPEGYSVSREKKERFSLILESASTNQTSMYLCASSLWGQGGLGTEAFFGQGTRLTVV.

The rearrangement links TRBV9 to TRBJ2-3, with TRBD2 matching 13 bases. There are 18 residues in the CDR3. The V gene end was trimmed by 4 bases and the J gene end by 3 bases; junction bases not matched to a gene: 11. CDR1 SGDLS and CDR2 YYNGEE come from the germline V gene. The CDR3 coding sequence is TGTGCCAGCAGCCGGAGACTAGCGGGAGGCCCTTATACAGATACGCAGTATTTT. This gives the protein CASSRRLAGGPYTDTQYF.

The V call is TRBV6-4, the J call TRBJ1-1, with 10 bases lining up with TRBD1. The CDR3 has 14 amino acids. V dropped 6 bases and J dropped 4; count of bases not matched to a gene: 5. Germline values: CDR1 MRHNA, CDR2 SNTAGT. CDR3 sequence: CASSVRQGATEAFF. The CDR3 coding sequence is TGTGCCAGCAGCGTCAGACAGGGGGCCACTGAAGCTTTCTTT.

The CDR3 bases are TGTGCCAGCAGTTTAAGTGGGAGTACAGATACGCAGTATTTT. Its protein product is CASSLSGSTDTQYF. This chain connects TRBV28 to TRBJ2-3, with a tentative D call TRBD2 (5 bases). CDR1 and CDR2 (germline): MDHEN, SYDVKM. Trimming took off 2 bases at V and 3 bases at J, with 9 bases between the two ends. CDR3 size: 14 residues.

This clone has only one observation. The chain is built from TRBV7-8 and TRBJ2-7, with a weak D call TRBD2 (6 bases). The CDR3 is 17 amino acids. Germline loops: CDR1 SGHVS, CDR2 FQNEAQ. Trimming removed 3 bases from V and 5 bases from J, with 23 bases in between. The CDR3 loop reads CASSLLGAAGKVDEQYF. As DNA, the CDR3 is TGTGCCAGCAGCTTGCTAGGTGCGGCGGGAAAGGTGGACGAGCAGTACTTC.

The chain uses TRBV7-2 and TRBJ1-6; D ambiguous. Germline values: CDR1 SGHTA, CDR2 FQGNSA. V shed 5 bases and J shed 7 bases, with 12 bases lying between them. The CDR3 covers 14 residues. DNA of the CDR3: TGTGCCAGCAGCATAAGCGGCGGAAATTCACCCCTCCACTTT. This sequence encodes CASSISGGNSPLHF.

This clone appeared a few times. V usage is TRBV5-1 and J usage is TRBJ1-1; D may be TRBD1 (6 bases). V was trimmed by 3 bases and J by 4 bases, leaving 16 bases between them. The CDR3 runs to 15 residues. Germline V CDR1 and CDR2: SGHRS, YFSETQ. The CDR3 coding sequence is TGCGCCAGCAGCTCCGACGGCCAGGGGCCCACTGAAGCTTTCTTT. It translates to CASSSDGQGPTEAFF.

The chain has TRBV28 and TRBJ2-4, with D possibly matching TRBD2 (5 bases). Trimming shortened V by 3 bases and J by 3 bases, and 12 bases separated the two germline ends. Germline V gene data show CDR1 as MDHEN and CDR2 as SYDVKM. This CDR3 has 15 amino acids. CDR3 residues: CASSFRGLGKNIQYF. The CDR3 nucleotides are TGTGCCAGCAGTTTTCGGGGTCTCGGCAAAAACATTCAGTACTTC.

The chain employs TRBV6-2 or TRBV6-3 and TRBJ2-6, with no clear D. Germline CDR1 and CDR2: MNHEY and SVGEGT. The CDR3 has 15 amino acids. Deletions cut 5 bases from V and 1 base from J, with 9 bases between. The CDR3 region has the DNA TGTGCCAGCAGTCCCCCCGCGTCTGGGGCCAACGTCCTGACTTTC. Amino acid sequence: CASSPPASGANVLTF.

The CDR3 bases are TGTGCCAGCAGCTCCGGCCCCTATGCACAGAGCAAAAACATTCAGTACTTC. Its protein is CASSSGPYAQSKNIQYF. The chain carries TRBV7-2 and TRBJ2-4; D is unresolved. Germline-derived CDR1 and CDR2 are SGHTA and FQGNSA. Trimming cost V 4 bases and J 3 bases, with 19 bases left between them. The CDR3 loop spans 17 amino acids.

The V and J genes are TRBV29-1 and TRBJ1-1, with D maybe TRBD1 (5 bases). This CDR3 is built from 14 residues. Trimming removed 3 bases at V and 4 bases at J, with 15 bases between. CDR1 is SQVTM and CDR2 is ANQGSEA in the germline V gene. CDR3 DNA sequence: TGCAGCGTTGATAACCGGGGGAGCGGCACTGAAGCTTTCTTT. It is translated as CSVDNRGSGTEAFF.

This clone occurred once. This chain joins TRBV27 and TRBJ2-7; no firm D call. V gave up 4 bases and J gave up 3 bases, with 16 bases separating them. The CDR3 has 15 amino acids. Germline assignment: CDR1 MNHEY and CDR2 SMNVEV (reference sequence). This chain's CDR3 is CASSSAGSGHYEQYF. CDR3 nucleotides: TGTGCCAGCAGTTCCGCCGGGTCGGGTCACTACGAGCAGTACTTC.

This clone has more than one count but fewer than ten. The V call is TRBV5-5, the J call TRBJ2-7; D remains unclear. Trimming took off 4 bases at V and 2 bases at J, with 7 bases between the two ends. Germline values: CDR1 SGHKS, CDR2 YYEKEE (reference sequence). This CDR3 comprises 12 residues. CDR3 residues: CASSLSPYEQYF. The DNA of the CDR3 is TGTGCCAGCAGCCTCTCCCCCTACGAGCAGTACTTC.

This chain links TRBV6-6 with TRBJ2-7, with 10 bases aligning to TRBD2. The CDR3 is 16 amino acids. CDR1 is MNHNY and CDR2 is SVGAGI in the germline V gene (reference sequence). The V gene end was trimmed by 6 bases and the J gene end by 0 bases; junction bases not matched to a gene: 8. CDR3: CASSPSPSGSSYEQYF. The CDR3 nucleotides read TGTGCCAGCAGCCCCTCCCCTAGCGGGAGCTCCTACGAGCAGTACTTC.

V and J are TRBV7-8 and TRBJ2-7, with unresolved D. CDR1 and CDR2 (germline): SGHVS, FQNEAQ. Deletions cut 2 bases from V and 6 bases from J, with 8 bases between. The length of the CDR3 is 12 residues. Here the CDR3 reads CASSLISFEQYF. CDR3 coding DNA: TGTGCCAGCAGCTTAATCAGTTTCGAGCAGTACTTC.

The rearrangement uses TRBV7-2 and TRBJ2-3; perhaps TRBD1 as D (6 bases). V lost 10 bases, J lost 3 bases, and 17 bases lay in between. Germline CDR1 reads SGHTA; CDR2 reads FQGNSA. The length of the CDR3 is 14 residues. This chain's CDR3 is CATLQGRGTDTQYF. The CDR3 region has the DNA TGTGCCACCCTTCAGGGGAGAGGTACAGATACGCAGTATTTT.

The V and J genes are TRBV28 and TRBJ1-5; D is perhaps TRBD1 (6 bases). CDR1 is MDHEN and CDR2 is SYDVKM in the germline V gene. The V end was cut by 6 bases, the J end by 1 base, with 13 bases between. The CDR3 contains 15 residues. The CDR3 spells CASRPGEASNQPQHF. DNA of the CDR3: TGTGCCAGCAGACCAGGGGAAGCGAGCAATCAGCCCCAGCATTTT.

J is TRBJ2-7 and V is TRBV19; 10 nucleotides agree with TRBD1. This CDR3 contains 16 residues. V lost 4 bases to trimming and J lost 2 bases; unmatched junction nucleotides: 8. Germline assignment: CDR1 LNHDA and CDR2 SQIVND (reference sequence). The CDR3 DNA reads TGTGCCAGTAGTACCCAACCCGGGACAGGGGCCTACGAGCAGTACTTC. Translation: CASSTQPGTGAYEQYF. The variable domain in full, with the rest retrieved from reference TRBV19 and TRBJ2-7, is DGGITQSPKYLFRKEGQNVTLSCEQNLNHDAMYWYRQDPGQGLRLIYYSQIVNDFQKGDIAEGYSVSREKKESFPLTVTSAQKNPTAFYLCASSTQPGTGAYEQYFGPGTRLTVT.

This chain connects TRBV7-9 to TRBJ1-1; possible D gene TRBD1, 5 bases. With 5 bases removed from V and 3 bases from J, the gap between germline ends came to 22 bases. Germline V CDR1 and CDR2: SEHNR, FQNEAQ (reference sequence). The CDR3 is 17 amino acids. For the CDR3, the DNA is TGTGCCAGCAGCGCATCCCTGGGGGGACCGAGGGACACTGAAGCTTTCTTT. Protein: CASSASLGGPRDTEAFF.

V and J are TRBV18 and TRBJ2-7; the D gene is possibly TRBD1 (5 bases). CDR3 length: 14 amino acids. V gave up 0 bases and J gave up 0 bases, with 6 bases separating them. The germline V gene encodes CDR1 KGHSH and CDR2 LQKENI. CDR3 loop: CASSPPGHSYEQYV. For the CDR3, the DNA is TGTGCCAGCTCACCACCCGGACACTCCTACGAGCAGTACGTC.

CDR3 protein: CASSQVASGHNEQFF. The CDR3 nucleotides are TGTGCCAGCAGCCAGGTGGCTAGCGGGCACAATGAGCAGTTCTTC. The V gene is TRBV7-3, the J gene TRBJ2-1, with TRBD2 identical over 8 bases. V trimming: 5 bases; J trimming: 5 bases; junction bases outside the gene matches: 8. Germline V gene lookup returns CDR1 SGHTA and CDR2 FQGTGA. The CDR3 sequence is 15 residues long.

The chain links TRBV19 to TRBJ1-5; D is unresolved. This CDR3 is built from 15 residues. V lost 4 bases, J lost 4 bases, and 14 bases lay in between. CDR1 and CDR2 (germline): LNHDA, SQIVND (reference sequence). As DNA, the CDR3 is TGTGCCAGTAGTAGTGAAGATACCTATAATCAGCCCCAGCATTTT. It translates to CASSSEDTYNQPQHF.